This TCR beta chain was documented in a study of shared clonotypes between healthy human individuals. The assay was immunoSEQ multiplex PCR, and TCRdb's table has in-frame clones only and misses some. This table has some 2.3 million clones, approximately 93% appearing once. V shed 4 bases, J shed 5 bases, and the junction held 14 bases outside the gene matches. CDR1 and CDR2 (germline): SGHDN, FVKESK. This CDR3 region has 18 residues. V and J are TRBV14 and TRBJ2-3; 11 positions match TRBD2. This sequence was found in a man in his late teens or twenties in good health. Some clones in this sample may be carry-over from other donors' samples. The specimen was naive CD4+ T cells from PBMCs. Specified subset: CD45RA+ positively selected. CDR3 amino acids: CASSRRAPLAGEQDTQYF. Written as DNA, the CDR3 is TGTGCCAGCAGCCGGAGGGCACCACTAGCGGGAGAGCAAGATACGCAGTATTTT.